This T cell receptor (beta chain) was sequenced during a study of blood T cell repertoires in COVID-19. Study summary: Acute and convalescent COVID-19 samples came from the United States, Italy and Spain. T cells, B-cell-depleted T cells, or PBMCs provided the cDNA or gDNA that served as material.

The authors' processing: Reference gene primer amplification in the assay estimated nucleated cell counts. Some clones are missing from TCRdb's copy, which holds only in-frame ones; the method was immunoSEQ multiplex PCR. That table gives V, J and clone size, and the DNA gave D and trimming. The sample contains roughly 150,000 clones, over 70% of which appear only once. This CDR3 is built from 15 residues. The V gene lost 6 bases and the J gene lost 6 bases, with 20 bases spanning the gap. The germline V gene has CDR1 MNHEY and CDR2 SVGAGI. In Cohort 3, a recovered donor had either two negative PCRs, clearance, or symptom resolution.

Sequencing was performed on PBMCs or T cells enriched from blood (not recorded which). This chain connects TRBV6-5 to TRBJ2-5; D ambiguous. The source is a woman in her fifties or sixties who had recovered from COVID-19. This chain's CDR3 is CASSSQAPPRQTQYF. The CDR3 DNA sequence: TGTGCCAGCAGCTCTCAGGCCCCCCCTCGCCAGACCCAGTACTTC.